The 32 T cell receptor beta chains reported below all come from one sample, sequenced in a study of T cells after yellow fever vaccination. TCRdb reprocessed the 5' RACE reads with MiXCR, giving one entry per CDR3 protein. The data contain 100,000 to 150,000 distinct CDR3 sequences, roughly 15% of them singletons. The source material was CD8+ T cells sorted from PBMCs, sampled 5 days after the yellow fever booster vaccination. The origin of the receptors is a man aged 18 to 30 who received the YFV17D yellow fever vaccine.

The chain employs TRBV7-2 and TRBJ2-7; tentative D call: TRBD1 (6 bases). CDR1 and CDR2 from the germline V gene are SGHTA and FQGNSA. V lost 8 bases and J 0 bases, leaving 14 bases between the germline ends. CDR3 size: 14 residues. The CDR3 sequence: CASGRDTGSYEQYF. The CDR3 nucleotides are TGTGCCAGCGGCCGGGACACTGGCTCCTACGAGCAGTACTTC. Complete variable domain (other parts from reference TRBV7-2 and TRBJ2-7): GAGVSQSPSNKVTEKGKDVELRCDPISGHTALYWYRQSLGQGLEFLIYFQGNSAPDKSGLPSDRFSAERTGGSVSTLTIQRTQQEDSAVYLCASGRDTGSYEQYFGPGTRLTVT.

There are a few counts of this clonotype. This chain connects TRBV4-2 to TRBJ2-2; TRBD1 might be the D (5 bases). The CDR3 length is 16 residues. CDR1 is LGHNA, CDR2 YNFKEQ, per germline. Trimming pared 0 bases from V and 6 bases from J, leaving 14 bases between. As DNA, the CDR3 is TGTGCCAGCAGCCAAGAGGGGCTACTCAGCTCCGGGGAGCTGTTTTTT. Its protein product is CASSQEGLLSSGELFF.

The chain employs TRBV4-1 and TRBJ2-7, with TRBD1 identical over 7 bases. The CDR3 runs 16 residues. Losses at the gene ends were 1 base for V and 0 bases for J; bases not matched to a gene: 6. Germline values: CDR1 MGHRA, CDR2 YSYEKL. The CDR3 DNA reads as TGCGCCAGCAGCCAAGTTTCGGGACAGTACTCCTACGAGCAGTACTTC. Protein: CASSQVSGQYSYEQYF.

This chain links TRBV27 with TRBJ2-1; 10 positions match TRBD2. CDR3 length: 17 amino acids. V shed 8 bases, J shed 6 bases, and the junction held 16 bases outside the gene matches. Germline-derived CDR1 and CDR2 are MNHEY and SMNVEV (reference sequence). Here the CDR3 DNA reads TGTGCCAGCTCCTCTGTGCTAGCGGGGGTCGAATCCAATGAGCAGTTCTTC. It yields the protein CASSSVLAGVESNEQFF.

This clonotype was seen only a few times. The chain uses TRBV7-9 and TRBJ2-7, with 11 bases fitting TRBD1. With 4 bases clipped from V and 6 bases from J, the junction kept 8 bases outside the gene matches. The CDR3 runs to 15 residues. The germline CDR1 and CDR2 sequences are SEHNR and FQNEAQ (reference sequence). CDR3 bases: TGTGCCAGCAGCTACGGACAGGGGGCCCTCACCGAGCAGTACGTC. Residues: CASSYGQGALTEQYV.

This clonotype was counted only a few times. The chain joins TRBV20-1 to TRBJ1-2; D is perhaps TRBD1 (6 bases). Trimming cost V 6 bases and J 3 bases, with 11 bases left between them. Germline V gives CDR1 DFQATT, CDR2 SNEGSKA (reference sequence). The CDR3 runs to 12 residues. CDR3 nucleotide sequence: TGCAGTGCCCGGGGGGCGGACTATGGCTACACCTTC. Its protein is CSARGADYGYTF.

The chain carries TRBV5-1 and TRBJ2-3; tentative D call: TRBD2 (6 bases). V was clipped by 6 bases and J by 2 bases, with 16 bases between them. There are 15 residues in the CDR3. Per germline, CDR1 SGHRS and CDR2 YFSETQ. CDR3: CASTIGTANTDTQYF. Here the CDR3 DNA reads TGCGCCAGCACGATAGGGACTGCAAACACAGATACGCAGTATTTT.

CDR3 bases: TGCAGTGCTAGAGAGGGTCAGCCCCAGCATTTT. Protein sequence: CSAREGQPQHF. V usage is TRBV20-1 and J usage is TRBJ1-5; no clear D gene. This CDR3 is built from 11 residues. V was clipped by 0 bases and J by 6 bases, with 3 bases between them. Per the germline V gene, CDR1 is DFQATT and CDR2 is SNEGSKA (reference sequence).

V gene TRBV12-3 or TRBV12-4 combines with J gene TRBJ1-1, with D perhaps TRBD1 (5 bases). The V end lost 8 bases, the J end lost 4 bases, and 14 bases lay between the germline ends. The CDR3 covers 13 residues. CDR3 residues: CASALGVSTEAFF. In nucleotides, the CDR3 is TGTGCCAGCGCTCTGGGGGTCTCCACTGAAGCTTTCTTT.

The sample holds one count of this clonotype. This rearrangement joins TRBV7-9 to TRBJ2-7; TRBD1 agrees at 10 bases. This CDR3 is 15 amino acids long. V lost 5 bases, J lost 4 bases, and 8 bases stayed unmatched. Germline CDR1 is SEHNR and CDR2 is FQNEAQ (reference sequence). The CDR3 spells CASSAKGTGVYEQYF. As DNA, the CDR3 is TGTGCCAGCAGCGCTAAAGGGACAGGGGTTTACGAGCAGTACTTC.

This clonotype was picked up a small number of times. The DNA for the CDR3 is TGTGCCAGCAGTTTCGAGTGGAAAGGCTATGGCTACACCTTC. Protein: CASSFEWKGYGYTF. V and J are TRBV12-3 or TRBV12-4 and TRBJ1-2, with D unresolved. The CDR3 consists of 14 residues. Trimming left V 3 bases short and J 4 bases short, with 12 bases between.

This clonotype was observed a few times. The chain employs TRBV4-1 and TRBJ2-1; TRBD1 matches 7 bases. The germline V gene has CDR1 MGHRA and CDR2 YSYEKL. Trimming at V came to 9 bases and at J to 7 bases, leaving 9 bases not matched to a gene. The CDR3 has 13 amino acids. CDR3 in DNA: TGCGCCAGTAAGGCAGTGACAGGGAATGAGCAGTTCTTC. Translated: CASKAVTGNEQFF.

This clonotype occurred a few times. J is TRBJ2-1 and V is TRBV7-9; TRBD2 agrees at 8 bases. The V gene's germline CDR1 is SEHNR and CDR2 FQNEAQ (reference sequence). The CDR3 is 15 amino acids. V was clipped by 1 base and J by 6 bases; unmatched bases: 5. CDR3 coding DNA: TGTGCCAGCAGCTTAGTATTAGCGGGGTCCAATGAGCAGTTCTTC. Translation: CASSLVLAGSNEQFF.

Only a few counts were recorded for this clonotype. The rearrangement joins TRBV20-1 to TRBJ1-2; D remains ambiguous. CDR1 is DFQATT, CDR2 SNEGSKA, per germline (reference sequence). V was pared by 7 bases and J by 8 bases, with 17 bases between. CDR3 length equals 12 residues. The CDR3 sequence: CSGRDTGRGYTF. DNA of the CDR3: TGCAGTGGACGGGATACCGGACGGGGCTACACCTTC.

This clonotype has just a few counts. V and J are TRBV4-3 and TRBJ2-5, with 9 bases identical to TRBD2. The CDR3 length is 17 residues. Unmatched junction bases numbered 10, after V lost 4 bases and J lost 1 base. Germline-derived CDR1 and CDR2 are LGHNA and YSLEER. The CDR3 protein is CASSRAYSGGIQETQYF. The CDR3, as DNA: TGCGCCAGCAGCCGGGCCTACAGCGGGGGGATCCAAGAGACCCAGTACTTC.

This clonotype was seen a few times. The chain employs TRBV29-1 and TRBJ2-7; D gene unclear. The germline CDR1 and CDR2 sequences are SQVTM and ANQGSEA. The V end was cut by 4 bases, the J end by 0 bases, with 10 bases between. The CDR3 length is 13 residues. The CDR3 spells CSVAETDSYEQYF. The CDR3 nucleotides are TGCAGCGTTGCTGAGACCGACTCCTACGAGCAGTACTTC.

The V and J genes are TRBV27 and TRBJ1-2; D remains unclear. The CDR3 runs to 14 residues. The V gene lost 3 bases and the J gene lost 0 bases, with 8 bases spanning the gap. Germline loops: CDR1 MNHEY, CDR2 SMNVEV (reference sequence). The chain's CDR3 is CASSFRRTNYGYTF. Written as DNA, the CDR3 is TGTGCCAGCAGTTTCCGGCGTACTAACTATGGCTACACCTTC.

This clonotype was seen a few times. V and J are TRBV3-1 and TRBJ2-5, with D uncertain. The CDR3 extends over 15 amino acids. From germline, CDR1 is LGHDT and CDR2 YNNKEL (reference sequence). Trimming cost V 0 bases and J 3 bases, with 11 bases left between them. CDR3 in amino acids: CASSQDSFGEETQYF. CDR3 coding DNA: TGTGCCAGCAGCCAAGATTCCTTTGGTGAAGAGACCCAGTACTTC.

J is TRBJ2-1 and V is TRBV4-1, with D possibly TRBD1 on 6 matching bases. The CDR3 runs to 14 residues. Per the germline V gene, CDR1 is MGHRA and CDR2 is YSYEKL. V gave up 1 base and J gave up 4 bases, with 8 bases separating them. The CDR3 DNA reads as TGCGCCAGCAGCCAAGCGGGGACATACAATGAGCAGTTCTTC. It encodes CASSQAGTYNEQFF.

V and J are TRBV7-8 and TRBJ1-4, with TRBD1 matching over 7 bases. Germline loops: CDR1 SGHVS, CDR2 FQNEAQ. The ends lost 5 bases at V and 13 bases at J; junction bases unmatched: 7. There are 12 residues in the CDR3. The CDR3 here is CASSPGGWGLFF. CDR3 nucleotides: TGTGCCAGCAGCCCAGGGGGGTGGGGACTGTTTTTT.

This clonotype has just a few counts. This sequence joins TRBV28 and TRBJ2-1; the D gene could be TRBD1 or TRBD2 (6 bases each). The V end was cut by 6 bases, the J end by 4 bases, with 16 bases between. The CDR3 spans 15 residues. Germline loops: CDR1 MDHEN, CDR2 SYDVKM. CDR3 amino acids: CASSRMGGLYNEQFF. The CDR3 DNA follows: TGTGCCAGCAGCCGAATGGGGGGCCTGTACAATGAGCAGTTCTTC. Full variable domain (remainder filled in from reference TRBV28 and TRBJ2-1): DVKVTQSSRYLVKRTGEKVFLECVQDMDHENMFWYRQDPGLGLRLIYFSYDVKMKEKGDIPEGYSVSREKKERFSLILESASTNQTSMYLCASSRMGGLYNEQFFGPGTRLTVL.

This clonotype was found a few times. The CDR3 loop is CASSVAGGPNEQFF. Written as DNA, the CDR3 is TGTGCCAGCAGCGTAGCCGGGGGGCCGAATGAGCAGTTCTTC. The chain couples TRBV9 to TRBJ2-1; a weak D match, TRBD2 (7 bases). Germline assignment: CDR1 SGDLS and CDR2 YYNGEE. V lost 0 bases, J lost 7 bases, and 11 bases lay in between. The CDR3 contains 14 residues.

The rearrangement links TRBV6-5 to TRBJ2-1, with TRBD1 as a possible D gene (5 bases). The CDR3 extends over 14 amino acids. The germline V gene has CDR1 MNHEY and CDR2 SVGAGI. V lost 0 bases and J 16 bases, leaving 19 bases between the germline ends. The CDR3 DNA sequence: TGTGCCAGCAGTTACTCCCCCAGGGTGAGAGATCCTTTCTTC. It specifies CASSYSPRVRDPFF.

The V and J genes are TRBV5-1 and TRBJ2-1; 8 nucleotides agree with TRBD1. CDR1 and CDR2 (germline): SGHRS, YFSETQ. The CDR3 spans 15 residues. The V and J ends lost 3 bases and 6 bases, in that order; junction bases with no gene match: 8. The CDR3: CASSSPGQASNEQFF. In DNA, the CDR3 is TGCGCCAGCAGCTCACCGGGACAGGCGTCCAATGAGCAGTTCTTC.

The chain couples TRBV12-3 or TRBV12-4 to TRBJ1-1; D gene ambiguous. V gave up 6 bases and J gave up 1 base, with 12 bases separating them. The CDR3 runs to 14 residues. CDR3 in DNA: TGTGCCAGCAGCCATGGTTACCCGAACACTGAAGCTTTCTTT. Protein sequence: CASSHGYPNTEAFF.

This clonotype has just a few counts. The V call is TRBV19, the J call TRBJ2-1; no firm D call. This CDR3 spans 14 amino acids. Trimming took 4 bases from V and 4 from J, leaving 11 bases between them. Germline V gene lookup returns CDR1 LNHDA and CDR2 SQIVND (reference sequence). The CDR3 DNA reads TGTGCCAGTAGTAAGACCGAAGCTTACAATGAGCAGTTCTTC. It specifies CASSKTEAYNEQFF.

This clonotype was seen ten or more times. V and J are TRBV12-3 or TRBV12-4 and TRBJ1-1; D is unclear. The CDR3 spans 12 residues. V was trimmed by 2 bases and J by 8 bases, leaving 9 bases between them. CDR3 coding DNA: TGTGCCAGCAGTTTATCGGGGAGGGAAGCTTTCTTT. Translated, it gives CASSLSGREAFF.

V usage is TRBV7-6 and J usage is TRBJ2-3; weak D call: TRBD2 (5 bases). Deletions cut 6 bases from V and 0 bases from J, with 10 bases between. This CDR3 comprises 14 residues. Germline CDR1 reads SGHVS; CDR2 reads FNYEAQ. The CDR3 nucleotides read TGTGCCAGCAGTTTGTGGACTAGCACAGATACGCAGTATTTT. This encodes CASSLWTSTDTQYF.

This clonotype was seen only a few times. The V and J genes are TRBV4-2 and TRBJ2-1; possible D gene TRBD2, 5 bases. The V gene's germline CDR1 is LGHNA and CDR2 YNFKEQ. Trimming stripped 0 bases from V and 3 bases from J, with 12 bases between. The CDR3 totals 16 residues. For the CDR3, the DNA is TGTGCCAGCAGCCAAGACCCTACGGGGTACTACAATGAGCAGTTCTTC. It is translated as CASSQDPTGYYNEQFF.

The rearrangement links TRBV10-3 to TRBJ1-2; the D gene is possibly TRBD1 (6 bases). The CDR3 runs 14 residues. Germline CDR1 ENHRY, CDR2 SYGVKD. Trimming removed 6 bases from V and 5 bases from J, with 16 bases in between. CDR3 loop: CAISDKDQGYGYTF. CDR3 bases: TGTGCCATCAGCGACAAGGATCAGGGGTATGGCTACACCTTC.

The rearrangement joins TRBV7-2 to TRBJ2-3, with D perhaps given as TRBD1 or TRBD2 (5 bases each). The germline gives CDR1 SGHTA, CDR2 FQGNSA. V was shortened by 3 bases and J by 0 bases, with 13 bases between the two germline ends. The CDR3 extends over 16 amino acids. In DNA form, the CDR3 reads TGTGCCAGCAGCTTTGTGGGGGTATCTAGCACAGATACGCAGTATTTT. Its protein product is CASSFVGVSSTDTQYF.

The chain couples TRBV12-3 or TRBV12-4 to TRBJ1-1; D not certain. V was clipped by 3 bases and J by 1 base, with 6 bases between them. The CDR3 runs to 13 residues. The CDR3: CASSFVRNTEAFF. DNA for the CDR3: TGTGCCAGCAGTTTTGTGAGGAACACTGAAGCTTTCTTT.